The clone carrying this TCR beta chain was seen only once. What it binds is unknown. The data were obtained in a study of cytomegalovirus exposure and HLA in healthy donors. Study-wide points: There were about 160 TCR beta chains listed as cytomegalovirus-associated.

It was with 60 Vbeta and 13 Jbeta primers that the PCR ran. Sequencing was performed with immunoSEQ multiplex PCR; in TCRdb, only in-frame clones are kept and a portion is missing. This table has 75,000 to 100,000 clones, about 72% appearing once. Deletions cut 6 bases from V and 0 bases from J, with 20 bases between. Germline CDR1 and CDR2: MDHEN and SYDVKM. This CDR3 has 17 amino acids. The receptor was isolated from a woman aged 55 to 70 in good health and CMV-seropositive. V and J are TRBV28 and TRBJ1-1, with a tentative D call TRBD1 (6 bases). Sequencing input: PBMCs. The CDR3 region has the DNA TGTGCCAGCAGCCGTTCCTTGAAGACAGGCTTGAACACTGAAGCTTTCTTT. The encoded protein is CASSRSLKTGLNTEAFF.